Detailed here is one TCR beta chain. Its recognized antigen is unknown. Base quality data are lacking; no much larger clone is found one base away. From a lookup of the germline V gene, CDR1 and CDR2 are SQVTM and ANQGSEA. Measured from the cysteine to the phenylalanine, the CDR3 is 13 residues long. This entry keeps only the CDR3 DNA: 39 bases, framed from base 1. V gives up 1 base and J gives up 5 bases, and the segment between their germline ends measures 11 bases. This entry comes from a study of T cell responses to AZD1222 COVID-19 vaccine (TCRdb year 2021). About the investigation overall: AZD1222 recipients given second doses at about 4 weeks or at about 12 weeks were pooled, since spike-specific TCR depth and breadth were not found to differ between the two schedules. TCR sequencing was performed for some 250 trial participants, of whom 200 to 220 were given two doses of AZD1222 and around 25 were given two doses of MenACWY control vaccine. Trial participants were enrolled by age into 18-55, 56-69 and 70-plus year subgroups, with approximately 150, 28 and 58 TCR-sequenced participants respectively. General conclusions and limits of the study: A significant rise in spike-specific TCR breadth and depth was observed after two AZD1222 doses relative to day 0 and relative to MenACWY recipients. The whole spike protein was spanned by vaccine-associated CD4 TCRs, and dominant responses were seen in regions 160-218 and 743-854. Because no samples from the day 14 peak response were available, repertoires could be characterized only after the peak T cell response. Nearly half of unique spike-specific TCRs reportedly recognized epitopes outside regions mutated in the B.1.351 and B.1.1.7 variants. Participants were mostly white British and included more females than males, and it was suggested by the authors that clonal diversity may have been underestimated. Conclusions about previously exposed vaccinees are limited because only six or seven AZD1222 recipients were SARS-CoV-2 seropositive at baseline. In the small 56-69-year group, the increase in depth fell short of significance, most likely because of low power.

The CDR3 regions of human TCRbeta chains were subjected to immunosequencing. Per the authors' processing: TCRs in the repertoires were compared against a reference library of SARS-CoV-2-specific TCRs that had been generated with the MIRA antigen-specificity platform. Breadth meant the fraction of unique TCRs that were SARS-CoV-2-associated, whereas depth meant the fraction of total T cells that were SARS-CoV-2-associated. Each spike-specific TCR was assigned to its reactive spike region and to a CD4 or CD8 class using the MIRA data. Log10-transformed breadth and depth values were compared by one-way ANOVA with Sidak's multiple comparisons tests. In TCRdb, the immuneACCESS table is reduced to in-frame sequences with V and J assigned. These tables do not hold every clone; where another copy was compared, an unresolved V gene accounts for under half, and the others remain unexplained. D and trimming come from the DNA, and the V and J calls and clone size come from that table. The sample profile shows more than 85,000 clones; about 86% of them were found once. Approximately 5.1% of the sample is in the top ten clones.

The time point label on this specimen signifies: baseline before first vaccination. Vaccinee samples were obtained from the UK trials COV001 and COV002, which included a single-blind randomized controlled phase 2/3 trial of AZD1222 (ChAdOx1 nCoV-19) in healthy adults. For TCRbeta chain sequencing, PBMC samples from trial participants were taken at day 0 and at day 28 after the second dose. The sequence links TRBV29-1 to TRBJ1-1; the D region possibly corresponds to TRBD1 (5 bases align). The material sequenced was peripheral blood, taken on day 0 of AZD1222 vaccination. The TCR was taken from an adult in good health. The nucleotides are TGCAGCGTTGAAGTGCGGGGCGGGACTGAAGCTTTCTTT. It specifies CSVEVRGGTEAFF.